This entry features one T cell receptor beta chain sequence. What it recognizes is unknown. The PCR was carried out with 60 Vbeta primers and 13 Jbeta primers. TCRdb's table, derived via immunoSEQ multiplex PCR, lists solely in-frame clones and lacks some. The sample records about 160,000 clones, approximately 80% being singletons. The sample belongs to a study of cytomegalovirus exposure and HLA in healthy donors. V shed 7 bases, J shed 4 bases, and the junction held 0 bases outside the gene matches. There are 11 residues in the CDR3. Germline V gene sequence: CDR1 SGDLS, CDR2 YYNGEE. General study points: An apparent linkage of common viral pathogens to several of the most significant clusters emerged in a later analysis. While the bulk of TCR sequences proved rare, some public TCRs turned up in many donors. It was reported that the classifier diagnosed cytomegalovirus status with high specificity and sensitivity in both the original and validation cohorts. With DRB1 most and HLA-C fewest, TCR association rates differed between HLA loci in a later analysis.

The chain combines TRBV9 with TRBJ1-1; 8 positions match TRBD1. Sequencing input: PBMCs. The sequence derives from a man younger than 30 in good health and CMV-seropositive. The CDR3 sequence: CASGQGTEAFF. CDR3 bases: TGTGCCAGCGGACAGGGCACTGAAGCTTTCTTT.